This TCR beta chain was captured in a study of post-analysis software for immune sequencing data. Overall study results and limits: When patients were compared with controls, about five TRBV segments were more frequent, TRBV5-6, TRBV5-1 and TRBV20-1 among them. The normalized Chao1 diversity of multiple sclerosis patients was significantly lower than that of controls.

On this clonotype itself: The target antigen is unknown.

TCR beta libraries were prepared from cDNA with unique molecular identifiers. Input amounts of roughly 1 to 10 million T cells were used. These gave roughly 500,000 cDNA molecules, so each molecule approximated one T cell. TCRdb reprocessed the PCR reads with MiXCR, giving one entry per CDR3 protein. Of 650,000 to 900,000 distinct CDR3 sequences in the sample, roughly 50% are singletons; the top ten hold just under 5%. CDR1 MNHNS and CDR2 SASEGT come from the germline V gene. CDR3 length equals 15 residues. This TCR derives from a girl between 5 and 17 years old with multiple sclerosis. Sample: blood. The chain recombines TRBV6-1 with TRBJ2-5, with a tentative D call TRBD2 (6 bases). Gene TRBJ2-7 matches the end of the DNA better, so the J call may be wrong. CDR3 in amino acids: CASSDRRDSPLEQYF. The CDR3 DNA sequence: TGTGCCAGCAGTGACCGCCGGGACTCCCCCCTCGAGCAGTACTTC.